The source of this T cell receptor beta chain is a study of blood T cell repertoires in COVID-19. In the study overall: Donors in the United States, Italy and Spain gave samples during acute or convalescent COVID-19.

TCRdb's copy holds only in-frame clones and misses some; the assay was immunoSEQ multiplex PCR. Counted here are some 190,000 clones, around 86% occurring once; the ten biggest clones make up 20% to 25%. Each participant's cohort was designated according to participant-reported clinical history. V dropped 6 bases and J dropped 2; count of bases not matched to a gene: 5. Germline V gene lookup returns CDR1 MDHEN and CDR2 SYDVKM. This CDR3 region has 14 residues. This sequence was found in a woman between 40 and 50 years old in a cohort exposed to, infected with or recovered from COVID-19 (not recorded which). The rearrangement links TRBV28 to TRBJ2-7; the match to TRBD2 covers 9 bases. The sequenced sample was PBMCs or T cells enriched from blood (not recorded which). CDR3 sequence (DNA): TGTGCCAGCAGGGCGACTAGCGGTGCCTACGAGCAGTACTTC. It is translated as CASRATSGAYEQYF.